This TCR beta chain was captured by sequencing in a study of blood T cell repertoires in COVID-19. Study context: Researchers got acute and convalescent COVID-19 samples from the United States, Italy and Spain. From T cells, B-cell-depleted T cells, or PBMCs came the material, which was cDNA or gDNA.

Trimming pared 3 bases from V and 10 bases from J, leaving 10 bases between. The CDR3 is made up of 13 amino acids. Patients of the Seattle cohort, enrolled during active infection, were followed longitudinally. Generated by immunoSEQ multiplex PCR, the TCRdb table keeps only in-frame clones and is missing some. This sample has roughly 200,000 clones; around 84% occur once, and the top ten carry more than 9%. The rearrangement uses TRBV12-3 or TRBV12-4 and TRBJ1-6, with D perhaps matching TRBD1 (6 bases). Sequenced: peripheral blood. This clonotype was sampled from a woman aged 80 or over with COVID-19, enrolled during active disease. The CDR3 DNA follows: TGTGCCAGCAGTTTTTGGGACAACTCACCCCTCCACTTT. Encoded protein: CASSFWDNSPLHF.